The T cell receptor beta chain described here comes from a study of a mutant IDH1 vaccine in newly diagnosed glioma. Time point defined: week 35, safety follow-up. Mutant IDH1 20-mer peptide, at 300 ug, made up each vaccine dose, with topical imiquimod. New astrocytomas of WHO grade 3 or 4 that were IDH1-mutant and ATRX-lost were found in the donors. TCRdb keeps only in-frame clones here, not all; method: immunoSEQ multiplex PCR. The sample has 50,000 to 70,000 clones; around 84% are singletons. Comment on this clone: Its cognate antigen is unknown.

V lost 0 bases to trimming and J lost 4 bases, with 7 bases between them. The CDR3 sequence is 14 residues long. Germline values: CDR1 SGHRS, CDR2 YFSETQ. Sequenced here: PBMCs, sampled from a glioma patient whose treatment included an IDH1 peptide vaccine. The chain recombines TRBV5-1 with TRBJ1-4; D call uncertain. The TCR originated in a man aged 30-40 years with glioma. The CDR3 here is CASSLAGNNEKLFF. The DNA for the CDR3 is TGCGCCAGCAGCTTGGCAGGAAATAATGAAAAACTGTTTTTT. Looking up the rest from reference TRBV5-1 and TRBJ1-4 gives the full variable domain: KAGVTQTPRYLIKTRGQQVTLSCSPISGHRSVSWYQQTPGQGLQFLFEYFSETQRNKGNFPGRFSGRQFSNSRSEMNVSTLELGDSALYLCASSLAGNNEKLFFGSGTQLSVL.